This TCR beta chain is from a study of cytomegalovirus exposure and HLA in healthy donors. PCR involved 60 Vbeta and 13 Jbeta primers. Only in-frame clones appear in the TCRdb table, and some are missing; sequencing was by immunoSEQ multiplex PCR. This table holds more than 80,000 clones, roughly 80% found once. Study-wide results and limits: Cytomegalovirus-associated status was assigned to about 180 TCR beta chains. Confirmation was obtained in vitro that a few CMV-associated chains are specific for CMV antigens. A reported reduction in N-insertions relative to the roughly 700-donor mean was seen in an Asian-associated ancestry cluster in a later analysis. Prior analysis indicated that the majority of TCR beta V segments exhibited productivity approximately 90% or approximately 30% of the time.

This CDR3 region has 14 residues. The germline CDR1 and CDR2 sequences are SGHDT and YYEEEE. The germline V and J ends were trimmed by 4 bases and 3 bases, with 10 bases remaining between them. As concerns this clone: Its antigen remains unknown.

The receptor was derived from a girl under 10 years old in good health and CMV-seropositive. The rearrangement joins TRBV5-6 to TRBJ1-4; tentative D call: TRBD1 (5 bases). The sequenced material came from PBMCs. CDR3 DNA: TGTGCCAGCAGCCTAGGGGTGGCTAATGAAAAACTGTTTTTT. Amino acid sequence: CASSLGVANEKLFF.